The 18 T cell receptor beta chains below come from one sample, sequenced in a study of T-cell memory formation after mild COVID-19. TCRdb re-derived calls from the 5' RACE reads in MiXCR, one entry per CDR3 protein. The sample lists almost 350,000 distinct CDR3 sequences; roughly 20% were seen once. The sample comprised PBMCs or a T cell subset sorted from them (not recorded which). The receptors originated from a young man who had mild COVID-19 (a few samples of this study predate the infection). Cell type and time point are not known.

The V call is TRBV5-6, the J call TRBJ1-2; no clear D gene. Germline CDR1 and CDR2: SGHDT and YYEEEE. Trimming took off 1 base at V and 1 base at J, with 14 bases between the two ends. This CDR3 has 16 amino acids. The CDR3, as DNA: TGTGCCAGCAGCTTGATGCGCATACGGTTTAACTATGGCTACACCTTC. Its protein product is CASSLMRIRFNYGYTF.

V is TRBV5-5 and J is TRBJ1-5; possibly TRBD1 for D (6 bases). Trimming shortened V by 4 bases and J by 6 bases, and 17 bases separated the two germline ends. Germline CDR1 and CDR2: SGHKS and YYEKEE (reference sequence). This CDR3 region has 15 residues. In DNA, the CDR3 is TGTGCCAGCAGCCGAGCGGGGGCTCGGGGTCAGCCCCAGCATTTT. Translation: CASSRAGARGQPQHF.

This clonotype was counted only a few times. The chain uses TRBV5-1 and TRBJ2-7; weak D call: TRBD2 (5 bases). Germline assignment: CDR1 SGHRS and CDR2 YFSETQ. V was trimmed by 0 bases and J by 4 bases, leaving 14 bases between them. The CDR3 length is 15 residues. CDR3 in DNA: TGCGCCAGCAGCTTGGAGTCAGGAGGAGATTACGAGCAGTACTTC. It translates to CASSLESGGDYEQYF. The full variable domain, with the rest looked up from reference TRBV5-1 and TRBJ2-7, is KAGVTQTPRYLIKTRGQQVTLSCSPISGHRSVSWYQQTPGQGLQFLFEYFSETQRNKGNFPGRFSGRQFSNSRSEMNVSTLELGDSALYLCASSLESGGDYEQYFGPGTRLTVT.

This clonotype appeared a few times. The genes are TRBV7-2 and TRBJ2-1, with TRBD2 identical over 8 bases. Germline V gene data show CDR1 as SGHTA and CDR2 as FQGNSA. After removal of 2 bases from V and 4 bases from J, the junction contained 4 bases not matched to a gene. This CDR3 comprises 15 residues. CDR3 amino acids: CASSLSGGNYNEQFF. The DNA for the CDR3 is TGTGCCAGCAGCTTAAGCGGGGGAAATTACAATGAGCAGTTCTTC.

The chain is built from TRBV7-2 and TRBJ2-1; D is possibly TRBD2 (6 bases). The CDR3 covers 15 residues. V lost 1 base to trimming and J lost 10 bases, with 17 bases between them. Germline V lookup: CDR1 SGHTA, CDR2 FQGNSA. This CDR3 reads CASSLGGWWAGEQFF. CDR3 nucleotides: TGTGCCAGCAGCTTAGGCGGATGGTGGGCGGGAGAGCAGTTCTTC. The whole variable domain, remainder taken from reference TRBV7-2 and TRBJ2-1, is GAGVSQSPSNKVTEKGKDVELRCDPISGHTALYWYRQSLGQGLEFLIYFQGNSAPDKSGLPSDRFSAERTGGSVSTLTIQRTQQEDSAVYLCASSLGGWWAGEQFFGPGTRLTVL.

This clonotype came up a few times. The chain employs TRBV5-4 and TRBJ2-1; a possible D gene is TRBD2 (7 bases). Trimming took 2 bases from V and 9 from J, leaving 21 bases between them. The germline gives CDR1 SGHNT, CDR2 YYREEE (reference sequence). This CDR3 has 16 residues. The CDR3 sequence is CASSFEGGGPSAEQFF. CDR3 DNA sequence: TGTGCCAGCAGCTTTGAGGGCGGGGGCCCCTCGGCTGAGCAGTTCTTC.

The rearrangement links TRBV6-5 to TRBJ2-7; D is possibly TRBD1 (5 bases). The CDR3 covers 13 residues. The germline V gene has CDR1 MNHEY and CDR2 SVGAGI. V was trimmed by 6 bases and J by 7 bases, leaving 16 bases between them. The CDR3 here is CASSRPQGLEQYF. The CDR3 coding sequence is TGTGCCAGCAGCCGCCCTCAGGGTTTGGAGCAGTACTTC.

This clonotype was counted many times. This chain uses TRBV5-1 with TRBJ2-3, with 8 nucleotides matching TRBD1. V lost 4 bases to trimming and J lost 2 bases; unmatched junction nucleotides: 6. This CDR3 has 15 residues. Germline CDR1 SGHRS, CDR2 YFSETQ. The CDR3 protein is CASSVQGAPTDTQYF. CDR3 DNA sequence: TGCGCCAGCAGCGTCCAGGGGGCCCCCACAGATACGCAGTATTTT.

CDR3 region: CASNRDRGNEAFF. The CDR3 DNA reads TGTGCCAGTAACCGGGACAGGGGGAACGAAGCTTTCTTT. This chain connects TRBV19 to TRBJ1-1; 11 positions agree with TRBD1. The germline gives CDR1 LNHDA, CDR2 SQIVND (reference sequence). The V gene end was trimmed by 7 bases and the J gene end by 8 bases; junction bases not matched to a gene: 6. The CDR3 sequence is 13 residues long.

Only a few counts were recorded for this clonotype. The rearrangement links TRBV12-3 or TRBV12-4 to TRBJ2-7, with 12 positions matching TRBD2. The ends lost 6 bases at V and 3 bases at J; junction bases unmatched: 3. CDR3 size: 14 residues. The CDR3 sequence is CASSRLAGVYEQYF. The CDR3 DNA sequence: TGTGCCAGCAGCAGACTAGCGGGAGTCTACGAGCAGTACTTC.

The rearrangement links TRBV24-1 to TRBJ2-2; 10 bases fit TRBD1. This CDR3 contains 15 residues. Germline V gives CDR1 KGHDR, CDR2 SFDVKD. Germline trimming cut 6 bases from V and 4 bases from J; bases unmatched to any gene: 4. The CDR3 region is CATSTGTGATGELFF. The CDR3 region has the DNA TGTGCCACCAGTACCGGGACAGGGGCCACCGGGGAGCTGTTTTTT.

The chain has TRBV29-1 and TRBJ2-3; 7 bases are shared with TRBD1. V dropped 3 bases and J dropped 3; count of bases not matched to a gene: 9. The length of the CDR3 is 15 residues. Germline loops: CDR1 SQVTM, CDR2 ANQGSEA. Written as DNA, the CDR3 is TGCAGCGTTGACCCGGCAGGGGGAATGACAGATACGCAGTATTTT. It yields the protein CSVDPAGGMTDTQYF.

This chain uses TRBV20-1 with TRBJ2-5, with D possibly TRBD2 on 6 matching bases. The CDR3 sequence is 13 residues long. Trimming removed 8 bases from V and 1 base from J, with 14 bases in between. Looked up from germline, CDR1 is DFQATT and CDR2 is SNEGSKA (reference sequence). The CDR3, as DNA: TGCAGTACCCGGAGGGGTTTCCAAGAGACCCAGTACTTC. It specifies CSTRRGFQETQYF.

The sample holds a few counts of this clonotype. The genes are TRBV20-1 and TRBJ2-7, with 8 bases matching TRBD2. CDR1 and CDR2 from the germline V gene are DFQATT and SNEGSKA (reference sequence). V gave up 3 bases and J gave up 3 bases; unmatched junction bases: 10. The CDR3 totals 15 residues. The CDR3 bases are TGCAGTGCTAGGACCCCTCGGGAGGGATTCTACGAGCAGTACTTC. Amino acid sequence: CSARTPREGFYEQYF.

Only a few counts were recorded for this clonotype. The J gene is TRBJ2-1, the V gene TRBV5-1; unclear D gene. Deletions cut 0 bases from V and 5 bases from J, with 12 bases between. The CDR3 covers 15 residues. Germline CDR1 reads SGHRS; CDR2 reads YFSETQ. The CDR3 here is CASSLAVLSHNEQFF. The DNA for the CDR3 is TGCGCCAGCAGCTTGGCCGTTCTCAGTCACAATGAGCAGTTCTTC. The full variable domain, rest sourced from reference TRBV5-1 and TRBJ2-1, is KAGVTQTPRYLIKTRGQQVTLSCSPISGHRSVSWYQQTPGQGLQFLFEYFSETQRNKGNFPGRFSGRQFSNSRSEMNVSTLELGDSALYLCASSLAVLSHNEQFFGPGTRLTVL.

This clonotype was observed a handful of times. This sequence joins TRBV10-3 and TRBJ2-7; 10 bases are a match to TRBD1. The junction had 7 bases not matched to a gene; V was cut back by 11 bases and J by 3 bases. Per germline, CDR1 ENHRY and CDR2 SYGVKD. The CDR3 sequence is 13 residues long. The CDR3 DNA sequence: TGTGCCGCTAGCCGGGACAGGGGCTACGAGCAGTACTTC. Its translation is CAASRDRGYEQYF.

This rearrangement joins TRBV5-1 to TRBJ1-4; tentative D call: TRBD1 (6 bases). Germline lookup yields CDR1 SGHRS and CDR2 YFSETQ. CDR3 length: 14 residues. Trimming took off 8 bases at V and 5 bases at J, with 16 bases between the two ends. The CDR3 DNA reads as TGCGCCAGTGGCGCAGGCCAGGGGAATGAAAAACTGTTTTTT. It encodes CASGAGQGNEKLFF.

This clonotype was observed a few times. The chain combines TRBV2 with TRBJ1-5; D is perhaps TRBD1 (5 bases). CDR3 length equals 14 residues. V was clipped by 4 bases and J by 6 bases, with 13 bases between them. Germline CDR1 reads SNHLY; CDR2 reads FYNNEI. Here the CDR3 reads CASSVRGSGQPQHF. DNA of the CDR3: TGTGCCAGCAGTGTCCGGGGGTCTGGTCAGCCCCAGCATTTT.